These T cell receptor beta chains were read from a single sample in a study of identical twins. TCRdb analysed the 5' RACE reads with MiXCR anew, one entry per CDR3 protein. The repertoire holds fewer than 250,000 distinct CDR3 sequences, with 6% to 8.5% as singletons. In addition, the sample was reused for a study of yellow fever vaccine responses in identical twins.

Source material: CD8+ T cells sorted from blood. Receptors were obtained from a woman aged 18-29 years in good health. The CDR3 runs from the conserved cysteine through the conserved F or W. The order of the fields is V gene, J gene, CDR3 protein.

TRBV6-4,TRBJ2-1,CASSDGGRDYNEQFF
TRBV3-1,TRBJ2-3,CASSQMSTDTQYF
TRBV12-3/TRBV12-4,TRBJ2-1,CASSPDRVVQFF
TRBV15,TRBJ2-3,CATSPGTSDVTDTQYF
TRBV18,TRBJ2-1,CASSPGLAASSYNEQFF
TRBV12-3/TRBV12-4,TRBJ2-5,CASSRSTGLVGTQYF
TRBV4-1,TRBJ2-1,CASSPGLYNEQFF
TRBV7-9,TRBJ2-1,CASSLKAGGLGEQFF
TRBV9,TRBJ2-1,CASSAFGSSGSNEQFF
TRBV5-1,TRBJ2-4,CASSHRTGLAKNIQYF
TRBV20-1,TRBJ1-1,CSAHTGAEAFF
TRBV5-6,TRBJ2-5,CASSLVLAGASGETQYF
TRBV7-9,TRBJ1-6,CASSSPGDSPLHF
TRBV28,TRBJ1-4,CASRLGEKLFF
TRBV12-1,TRBJ2-7,CASSPGEQSSYEQYF
TRBV20-1,TRBJ2-1,CSAPGVLDSYNEQFF
TRBV14,TRBJ2-1,CASSQVLADEQFF
TRBV2,TRBJ2-3,CASGPYSSGGGTDTQYF
TRBV6-1,TRBJ2-7,CASSKQGPYYEQYF
TRBV12-3/TRBV12-4,TRBJ2-5,CASTSWESKETQYF
TRBV20-1,TRBJ2-7,CSARDLGREESYEQYF
TRBV4-1,TRBJ1-1,CASSDGQGNTEAFF
TRBV29-1,TRBJ2-6,CSVTGVTGANVLTF
TRBV24-1,TRBJ2-1,CATSDSTGVPRYNEQFF
TRBV5-6,TRBJ1-5,CASSLRGQHNQPQHF
TRBV24-1,TRBJ2-1,CATSESSYNEQFF
TRBV12-5,TRBJ2-5,CASAKEGFQETQYF
TRBV6-2/TRBV6-3,TRBJ2-4,CASSVVETNIQYF
TRBV12-3/TRBV12-4,TRBJ2-1,CASSEREGRHEQFF
TRBV5-1,TRBJ2-1,CASSLEGQLYNEQFF
TRBV27,TRBJ1-1,CATHSGAEAFF
TRBV6-1,TRBJ1-1,CASSESGTPNTEAFF
TRBV9,TRBJ2-2,CASSSRLASTGELFF
TRBV27,TRBJ2-1,CASSLDSFLAGGNNEQFF
TRBV27,TRBJ1-5,CASSLSGGANQPQHF
TRBV27,TRBJ2-3,CASSPSQGLGDTQYF
TRBV12-3/TRBV12-4,TRBJ2-3,CASSFGRVVGTDTQYF
TRBV7-9,TRBJ1-2,CASDGPINYGYTF
TRBV27,TRBJ2-3,CASSLDSPDTQYF
TRBV5-1,TRBJ1-3,CASSPDRQGNTIYF
TRBV2,TRBJ1-6,CASSEGAAYSPLHF
TRBV20-1,TRBJ2-1,CSARPDTVSYNEQFF